The entry that follows covers one TCR beta chain sequence. This CDR3 contains 18 residues. Germline V gene sequence: CDR1 LGHNA, CDR2 YSLEER. J lost 1 base, V lost 3 bases, and 9 bases had no gene match. The data belong to a study of blood T cells in healthy people across ages. For the second PCR, which ran for about 6 to 11 cycles, a sample-barcoded 5' primer and a J-beta primer mix were used. MiXCR was run by TCRdb on the 5' RACE reads, yielding one entry per CDR3 protein. The sample includes about 380,000 distinct CDR3 sequences, 45% to 60% of them seen just once. The sequencing sample was made of blood. The rearrangement uses TRBV4-3 and TRBJ2-6, with 7 bases aligning to TRBD1. This clonotype originated in a man aged 55 to 70 in good health. CDR3 sequence reads: CASSQAGTAKSGANVLTF. The CDR3 bases are TGCGCCAGCAGCCAGGCCGGGACAGCAAAGTCTGGGGCCAACGTCCTGACTTTC.